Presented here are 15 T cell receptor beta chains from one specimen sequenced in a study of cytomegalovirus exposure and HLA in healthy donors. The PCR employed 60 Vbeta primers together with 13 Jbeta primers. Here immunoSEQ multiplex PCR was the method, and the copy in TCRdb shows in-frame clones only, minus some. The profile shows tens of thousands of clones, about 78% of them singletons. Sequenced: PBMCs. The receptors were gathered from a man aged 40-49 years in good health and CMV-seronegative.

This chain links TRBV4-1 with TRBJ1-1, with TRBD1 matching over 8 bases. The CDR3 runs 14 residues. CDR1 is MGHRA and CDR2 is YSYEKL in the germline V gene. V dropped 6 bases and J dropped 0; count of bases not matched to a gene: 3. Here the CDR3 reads CASRTGQVNTEAFF. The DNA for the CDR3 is TGCGCCAGCAGAACGGGACAGGTGAACACTGAAGCTTTCTTT.

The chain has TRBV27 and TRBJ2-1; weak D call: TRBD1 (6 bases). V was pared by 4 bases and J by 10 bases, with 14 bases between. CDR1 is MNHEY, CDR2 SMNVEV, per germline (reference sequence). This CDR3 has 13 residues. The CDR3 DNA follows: TGTGCCAGCAGTTCCTTCGGGACAAAGGAGCAGTTCTTC. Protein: CASSSFGTKEQFF.

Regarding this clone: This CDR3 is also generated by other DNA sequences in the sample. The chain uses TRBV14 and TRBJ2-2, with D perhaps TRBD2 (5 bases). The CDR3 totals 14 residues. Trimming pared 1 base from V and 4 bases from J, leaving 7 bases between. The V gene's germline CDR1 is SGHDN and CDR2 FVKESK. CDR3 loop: CASSQGEITGELFF. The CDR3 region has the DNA TGTGCCAGCAGCCAAGGGGAGATCACCGGGGAGCTGTTTTTT.

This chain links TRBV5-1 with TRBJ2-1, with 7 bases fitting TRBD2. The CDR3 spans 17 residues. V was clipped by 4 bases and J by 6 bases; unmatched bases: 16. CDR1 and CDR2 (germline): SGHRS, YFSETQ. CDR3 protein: CASSQLGARGGINEQFF. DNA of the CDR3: TGCGCCAGCAGCCAACTAGGGGCCCGGGGAGGGATCAATGAGCAGTTCTTC.

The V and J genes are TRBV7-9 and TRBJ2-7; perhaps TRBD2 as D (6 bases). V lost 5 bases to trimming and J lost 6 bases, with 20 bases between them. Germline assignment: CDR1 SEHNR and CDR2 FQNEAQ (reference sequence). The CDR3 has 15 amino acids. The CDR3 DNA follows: TGTGCCAGCAGCCCAAGGTGGGCGGGGCGCGGCGAGCAGTACTTC. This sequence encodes CASSPRWAGRGEQYF.

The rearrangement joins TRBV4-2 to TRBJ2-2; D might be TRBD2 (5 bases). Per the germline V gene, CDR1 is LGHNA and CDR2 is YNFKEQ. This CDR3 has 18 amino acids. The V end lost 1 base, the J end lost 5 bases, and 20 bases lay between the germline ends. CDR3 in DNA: TGTGCCAGCAGCCAAGGAACCCGGGGAAGCCTCCAAACCGGGGAGCTGTTTTTT. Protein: CASSQGTRGSLQTGELFF.

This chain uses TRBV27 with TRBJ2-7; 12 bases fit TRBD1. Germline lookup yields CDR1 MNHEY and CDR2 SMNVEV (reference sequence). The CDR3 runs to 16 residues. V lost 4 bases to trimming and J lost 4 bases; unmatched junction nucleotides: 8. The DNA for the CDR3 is TGTGCCAGCAGTTCAGGGACAGGGGGCTTTATATACGAGCAGTACTTC. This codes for CASSSGTGGFIYEQYF.

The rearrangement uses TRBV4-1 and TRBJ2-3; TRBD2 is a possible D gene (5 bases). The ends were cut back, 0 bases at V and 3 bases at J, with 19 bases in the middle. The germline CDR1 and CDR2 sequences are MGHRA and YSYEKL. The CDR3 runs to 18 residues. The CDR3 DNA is TGCGCCAGCAGCCAAGAGGTACTAGTGAACCGAGGGACAGATACGCAGTATTTT. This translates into CASSQEVLVNRGTDTQYF.

The CDR3 nucleotides read TGTGCCAGTAGTATCTCTTCAGAACGAGAGACCCAGTACTTC. It codes for CASSISSERETQYF. The chain is built from TRBV19 and TRBJ2-5; D not resolved. Trimming pared 3 bases from V and 4 bases from J, leaving 12 bases between. Per the germline V gene, CDR1 is LNHDA and CDR2 is SQIVND (reference sequence). This CDR3 contains 14 residues.

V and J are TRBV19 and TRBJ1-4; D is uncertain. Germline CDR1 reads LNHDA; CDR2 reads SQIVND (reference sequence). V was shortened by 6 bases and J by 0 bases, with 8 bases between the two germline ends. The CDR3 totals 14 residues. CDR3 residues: CASRRATTNEKLFF. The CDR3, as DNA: TGTGCCAGTAGGAGGGCAACAACTAATGAAAAACTGTTTTTT.

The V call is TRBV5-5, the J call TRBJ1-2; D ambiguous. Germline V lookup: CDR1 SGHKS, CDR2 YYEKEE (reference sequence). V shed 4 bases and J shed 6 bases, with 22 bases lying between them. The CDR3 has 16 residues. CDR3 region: CASSRVQGVTSHGYTF. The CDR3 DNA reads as TGTGCCAGCAGCCGTGTCCAAGGTGTCACTAGTCATGGCTACACCTTC.

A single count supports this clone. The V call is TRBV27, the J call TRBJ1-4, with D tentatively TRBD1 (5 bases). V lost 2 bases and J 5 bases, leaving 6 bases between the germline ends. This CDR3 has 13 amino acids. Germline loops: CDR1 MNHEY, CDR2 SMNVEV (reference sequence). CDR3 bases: TGTGCCAGCAGTTTAAGACAGAATGAAAAACTGTTTTTT. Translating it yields CASSLRQNEKLFF.

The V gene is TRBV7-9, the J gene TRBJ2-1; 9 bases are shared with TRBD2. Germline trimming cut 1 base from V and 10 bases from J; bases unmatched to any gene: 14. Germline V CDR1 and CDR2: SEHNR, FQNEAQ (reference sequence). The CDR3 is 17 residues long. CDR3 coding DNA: TGTGCCAGCAGCTTAGATGGCGGGAGGGCCCACCGGGGAGAGCAGTTCTTC. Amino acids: CASSLDGGRAHRGEQFF. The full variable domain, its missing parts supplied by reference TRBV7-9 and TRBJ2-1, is DTGVSQNPRHKITKRGQNVTFRCDPISEHNRLYWYRQTLGQGPEFLTYFQNEAQLEKSRLLSDRFSAERPKGSFSTLEIQRTEQGDSAMYLCASSLDGGRAHRGEQFFGPGTRLTVL.

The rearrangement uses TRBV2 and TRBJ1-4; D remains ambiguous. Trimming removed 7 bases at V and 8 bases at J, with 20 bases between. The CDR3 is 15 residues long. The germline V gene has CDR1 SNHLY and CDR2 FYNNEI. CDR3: CASNPVGLSGEKLFF. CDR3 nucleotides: TGTGCCAGCAACCCTGTCGGACTCTCAGGCGAAAAACTGTTTTTT.

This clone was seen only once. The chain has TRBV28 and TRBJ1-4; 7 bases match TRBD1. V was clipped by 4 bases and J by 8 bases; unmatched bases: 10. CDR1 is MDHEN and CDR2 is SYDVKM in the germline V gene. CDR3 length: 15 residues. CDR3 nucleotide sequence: TGTGCCAGCAGTTCGCCAGGGGGATCCAGCGAAAAACTGTTTTTT. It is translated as CASSSPGGSSEKLFF.